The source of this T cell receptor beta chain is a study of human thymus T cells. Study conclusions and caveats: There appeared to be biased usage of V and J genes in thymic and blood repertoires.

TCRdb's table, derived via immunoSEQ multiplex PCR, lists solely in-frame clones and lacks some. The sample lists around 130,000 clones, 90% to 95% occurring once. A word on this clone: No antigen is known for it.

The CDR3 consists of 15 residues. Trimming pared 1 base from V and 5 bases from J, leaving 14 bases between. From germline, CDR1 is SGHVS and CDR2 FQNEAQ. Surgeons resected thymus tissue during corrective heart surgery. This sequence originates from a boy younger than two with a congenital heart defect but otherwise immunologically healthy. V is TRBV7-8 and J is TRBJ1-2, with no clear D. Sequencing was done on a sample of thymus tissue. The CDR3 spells CASSLVPSAAYGYTF. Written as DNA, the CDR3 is TGTGCCAGCAGCTTAGTCCCGTCGGCAGCGTATGGCTACACCTTC.